These 14 T cell receptor beta chains were sequenced from one sample in a study of Graves' ophthalmopathy and Graves' hyperthyroidism. RNA served as the template for amplifying TCR beta CDR3 regions. First-round RT-PCR used HTBI primers; second-round multiplex PCR followed. TCRdb reprocessed the multiplex PCR reads via MiXCR and lists one record per CDR3 protein. The table records 900,000 to 1,200,000 distinct CDR3 sequences, about two fifths of them present only once. The material sequenced was peripheral blood or thyroid tissue (not recorded which). These receptor sequences come from an adult man with Graves' hyperthyroidism.

This clonotype was seen ten or more times. The chain combines TRBV5-8 with TRBJ2-6; no firm D call. The germline gives CDR1 SGHTS, CDR2 YDEGEE. V lost 4 bases, J lost 2 bases, and 7 bases lay in between. The CDR3 extends over 14 amino acids. CDR3 bases: TGTGCCAGCAGCCAGGAAACTGGGGCCAACGTCCTGACTTTC. Its translation is CASSQETGANVLTF.

This clonotype was seen at least ten times. The gene calls are TRBV29-1 and TRBJ1-4; D unclear. The CDR3 is 12 amino acids. V gave up 4 bases and J gave up 2 bases, with 5 bases separating them. In germline, CDR1 is SQVTM, CDR2 ANQGSEA. CDR3: CSVGWTNEKLFF. CDR3 DNA sequence: TGCAGCGTTGGGTGGACTAATGAAAAACTGTTTTTT.

This clonotype has just a few counts. The J gene is TRBJ1-1, the V gene TRBV19; D gene unclear. This CDR3 region has 15 residues. The V end lost 0 bases, the J end lost 7 bases, and 15 bases lay between the germline ends. Germline V gives CDR1 LNHDA, CDR2 SQIVND (reference sequence). The CDR3 spells CASSIDLWISGEAFF. The CDR3 region has the DNA TGTGCCAGTAGTATAGATCTATGGATTTCCGGTGAAGCTTTCTTT.

The chain employs TRBV5-6 and TRBJ1-1; D gene uncertain. From germline, CDR1 is SGHDT and CDR2 YYEEEE. The CDR3 has 12 amino acids. The V end was cut by 4 bases, the J end by 6 bases, with 10 bases between. CDR3 DNA: TGTGCCAGCAGCCAAGGTGGCCCTGAAGCTTTCTTT. Protein product: CASSQGGPEAFF.

This clonotype showed up just a few times. The V and J genes are TRBV7-6 and TRBJ2-7; 9 nucleotides agree with TRBD1. Trimming at V came to 5 bases and at J to 2 bases, leaving 7 bases not matched to a gene. Germline V lookup: CDR1 SGHVS, CDR2 FNYEAQ. The CDR3 spans 15 residues. The CDR3 sequence: CASSVPGQGAYEQYF. CDR3 nucleotide sequence: TGTGCCAGCAGCGTTCCGGGACAGGGAGCCTACGAGCAGTACTTC.

The rearrangement links TRBV29-1 to TRBJ1-3; 9 bases are shared with TRBD1. Germline V gene lookup returns CDR1 SQVTM and CDR2 ANQGSEA. V shed 1 base and J 8 bases; nucleotides not matched to a gene: 12. The CDR3 totals 16 residues. The CDR3: CSVEVSDRGYGYTIYF. The CDR3 region has the DNA TGCAGCGTTGAAGTATCGGACAGGGGCTATGGCTACACCATATATTTT. The full variable domain, rest sourced from reference TRBV29-1 and TRBJ1-3, is SAVISQKPSRDICQRGTSLTIQCQVDSQVTMMFWYRQQPGQSLTLIATANQGSEATYESGFVIDKFPISRPNLTFSTLTVSNMSPEDSSIYLCSVEVSDRGYGYTIYFGEGSWLTVV.

The chain joins TRBV29-1 to TRBJ2-3, with a possible D match to TRBD1 (6 bases). This CDR3 spans 14 amino acids. Per germline, CDR1 SQVTM and CDR2 ANQGSEA. Trimming cost V 4 bases and J 4 bases, with 15 bases left between them. The CDR3 nucleotides are TGCAGCGTTGGAGCAAGGGGGTTGGCAGATACGCAGTATTTT. Its translation: CSVGARGLADTQYF.

The chain has TRBV15 and TRBJ1-5, with D tentatively TRBD1 (6 bases). V gave up 1 base and J gave up 11 bases, with 21 bases separating them. Germline CDR1 and CDR2: LNHNV and YYDKDF (reference sequence). The CDR3 consists of 16 residues. CDR3 coding DNA: TGTGCCACCAGCAGAGGTTTGGGGGCTACCGATGAGACCCAGCATTTT. Its translation is CATSRGLGATDETQHF. The whole variable domain, remainder taken from reference TRBV15 and TRBJ1-5, is DAMVIQNPRYQVTQFGKPVTLSCSQTLNHNVMYWYQQKSSQAPKLLFHYYDKDFNNEADTPDNFQSRRPNTSFCFLDIRSPGLGDTAMYLCATSRGLGATDETQHFGDGTRLSIL.

The chain combines TRBV6-6 with TRBJ1-2; D gene ambiguous. V lost 8 bases and J 4 bases, leaving 11 bases between the germline ends. There are 12 residues in the CDR3. The V gene's germline CDR1 is MNHNY and CDR2 SVGAGI (reference sequence). CDR3 sequence reads: CASAGRSYGYTF. The CDR3 nucleotides read TGTGCCAGCGCCGGCAGAAGCTATGGCTACACCTTC.

This clonotype was picked up many times. The chain couples TRBV11-2 to TRBJ2-6; the match to TRBD1 covers 9 bases. The CDR3 sequence is 18 residues long. CDR1 SGHAT and CDR2 FQNNGV come from the germline V gene. V shed 2 bases, J shed 3 bases, and the junction held 8 bases outside the gene matches. The CDR3 loop is CASSLSGQGRYGANVLTF. The CDR3 DNA sequence: TGTGCCAGCAGCTTATCGGGACAGGGTCGTTATGGGGCCAACGTCCTGACTTTC.

The table lists this clonotype with a few counts. One junction end disagrees with the germline gene, perhaps due to a read error. The chain is built from TRBV7-9 and TRBJ2-6; 7 bases agree with TRBD1. The CDR3 has 14 amino acids. Germline CDR1 reads SEHNR; CDR2 reads FQNEAQ (reference sequence). The CDR3: CASSLGAGGNVLTF. The CDR3 DNA reads TGTGCCAGCAGCTTAGGTGCAGGGGGCAACGTCCTGACTTTC.

The chain's CDR3 is CSGVPLSGANVLTF. The CDR3 region has the DNA TGCAGTGGGGTTCCCCTCTCTGGGGCCAACGTCCTGACTTTC. The V and J genes are TRBV20-1 and TRBJ2-6; D unclear. CDR1 DFQATT and CDR2 SNEGSKA come from the germline V gene (reference sequence). CDR3 length: 14 amino acids. Trimming left V 7 bases short and J 0 bases short, with 10 bases between.

About this clonotype itself: Mismatch with germline at one junction end may stem from a read error. The chain employs TRBV2 and TRBJ2-7; D ambiguous. CDR1 and CDR2 from the germline V gene are SNHLY and FYNNEI. The CDR3 totals 13 residues. CDR3: CASRKPYSYEQHF. The CDR3 nucleotides read TGTGCCAGCAGAAAACCCTACTCCTACGAGCAGCACTTC. Based on the CDR3 plus reference TRBV2 and TRBJ2-7, the full variable domain is EPEVTQTPSHQVTQMGQEVILRCVPISNHLYFYWYRQILGQKVEFLVSFYNNEISEKSEIFDDQFSVERPDGSNFTLKIRSTKLEDSAMYFCASRKPYSYEQHFGPGTRLTVT.

This clonotype was recorded only once. The chain employs TRBV10-3 and TRBJ2-2; 7 nucleotides line up with TRBD1. The CDR3 runs to 16 residues. The germline gives CDR1 ENHRY, CDR2 SYGVKD. Losses at the gene ends were 10 bases for V and 1 base for J; bases not matched to a gene: 12. CDR3 in amino acids: CASIPLGQLNTGELFF. For the CDR3, the DNA is TGTGCCAGCATTCCCTTGGGACAGCTGAACACCGGGGAGCTGTTTTTT.